A selection of T cell receptor beta chains follows, all from one sample in a study of neurological immune-mediated disorders. One entry per CDR3 protein, called by TCRdb with MiXCR from the 5' RACE reads. The table has some 60,000 distinct CDR3 sequences, 3.7% seen once. Sample: PBMCs. Every receptor here comes from a woman aged 45-65 years with multiple sclerosis. Each CDR3 is given with its conserved first and last residue. A D gene is named only where the DNA matches it firmly. Clone sizes are given selectively: once, few, many, or a class where the clone is expanded.

>TRBJ2-2|-|many|TRBV6-4
TGTGCCAGCAGTGCTGGGTTCGTGAACACCGGGGAGCTGTTTTTT
CASSAGFVNTGELFF
>TRBJ2-7|TRBD2|many|TRBV11-1
TGTGCCAGCAGCCTCGACCTAGCGGGAGAGTCCTACGAGCAGTACTTC
CASSLDLAGESYEQYF
>TRBJ2-3|-|many|TRBV27
TGTGCCAGCAGTTTAGAGGGGGATACGCAGTATTTT
CASSLEGDTQYF
>TRBJ2-7|-|-|TRBV3-1
TGTGCCAGCAGCCAAGAGGCCTGCCAAGTCCACGAGCAGTACTTC
CASSQEACQVHEQYF
>TRBJ1-2|-|many|TRBV7-2
TGTGCCAGCAGCTTCAACCAGCGAGGCTACACCTTC
CASSFNQRGYTF
>TRBJ2-1|-|many|TRBV12-3/TRBV12-4
TGTGCCAGCAGTTTTAAAGGGGATGGTGAGCAGTTCTTC
CASSFKGDGEQFF
>TRBJ2-2|-|many|TRBV9
TGTGCCAGCAGCGTAAACGGGGAGCTGTTTTTT
CASSVNGELFF
>TRBJ1-2|-|many|TRBV5-1
TGCGCCAGCAGCACGGATTCGCTTGTTGGTGGCTACACCTTC
CASSTDSLVGGYTF
>TRBJ2-1|-|-|TRBV20-1
TGCAGTGCTCTAAAAAACGGGGCGAATGAGCAGTTCTTC
CSALKNGANEQFF
>TRBJ2-4|-|many|TRBV3-1
TGTGCCAGCAGCTACAGAGGGGTTTCCAAAAACATTCAGTACTTC
CASSYRGVSKNIQYF
>TRBJ2-1|TRBD2|many|TRBV10-2
TGCGCCAGCAGTGGGGAAGCAGCGGGGGAGCAGTTCTTC
CASSGEAAGEQFF
>TRBJ2-1|-|many|TRBV11-2
TGTGCCAGCAGCTCTTTACGAACAGGGACCCGGGGGAATGAGCAGTTCTTC
CASSSLRTGTRGNEQFF
>TRBJ2-2|-|many|TRBV29-1
TGCAGCGTTGAAGGGACCGGGGAGCTGTTTTTT
CSVEGTGELFF
>TRBJ2-7|-|many|TRBV5-1
TGCGCCAGCAGCTTGGTGGCAGGGTCCGGCCACGAGCAGTACTTC
CASSLVAGSGHEQYF
>TRBJ2-2|-|-|TRBV11-2
TGTGCCAGCAGCGGGCGAGCGAGGATTGGCGGGGAGCTGTTTTTT
CASSGRARIGGELFF
>TRBJ2-3|-|many|TRBV5-6
TGTGCCAGCAGCTGGAGGCAATGGGACAGCACAGATACGCAGTATTTT
CASSWRQWDSTDTQYF
>TRBJ2-5|-|many|TRBV20-1
TGCAGTGCTAGAGATCTTGGGTCCCAAGAGACCCAGTACTTC
CSARDLGSQETQYF
>TRBJ2-2|TRBD1|many|TRBV5-1
TGCGCCAGCAGCCCGGAGGTCAGGGGGTTGTCCGGGGAGCTGTTTTTT
CASSPEVRGLSGELFF
>TRBJ2-3|-|many|TRBV12-3/TRBV12-4
TGTGCCAGCAGTTTGGGACTCTCACTTCTTAGCACAGATACGCAGTATTTT
CASSLGLSLLSTDTQYF
>TRBJ2-2|TRBD1|many|TRBV9
TGTGCCAGCAGCGCGCAGGGGGTAGGCGGGGAGCTGTTTTTT
CASSAQGVGGELFF
>TRBJ2-5|-|many|TRBV12-3/TRBV12-4
TGTGCCAGCAGAACGATCTCAGAGACCCAGTACTTC
CASRTISETQYF
>TRBJ2-7|TRBD1|many|TRBV24-1
TGTGCCACCAGTGATCCAGGGACAGGGGCGTCCTACGAGCAGTACTTC
CATSDPGTGASYEQYF
>TRBJ1-1|TRBD1|few|TRBV20-1
TGCAGTGCTAGAGCAACAGGGGGAGGCACTGAAGCTTTCTTT
CSARATGGGTEAFF
>TRBJ2-7|-|-|TRBV20-1
TGCAGTGCTAGACAGGGTTACGAGCAGTACTTC
CSARQGYEQYF
>TRBJ2-7|TRBD1|many|TRBV6-5
TGTGCCAGCAGACCAGGGGGCGGCGAGCAGTACTTC
CASRPGGGEQYF
>TRBJ2-3|-|many|TRBV5-5
TGTGCCAGCAGCTTGAGGGGGATAGCGGCCACAGATACGCAGTATTTT
CASSLRGIAATDTQYF
>TRBJ2-7|-|few|TRBV20-1
TGCAGTGCTAGAGAGGTTTACGGGTTATATAAAGAGCAGTACTTC
CSAREVYGLYKEQYF
>TRBJ1-5|-|many|TRBV25-1
-
CASSDSGQGNQPQHF
>TRBJ2-2|-|many|TRBV12-3/TRBV12-4
TGTGCCAGCAGGGAGGTTGGGGAGCTGTTTTTT
CASREVGELFF
>TRBJ1-4|-|many|TRBV29-1
TGCAGCGCTGTGTCCCTGAATGAAAAACTGTTTTTT
CSAVSLNEKLFF
>TRBJ2-1|-|few|TRBV10-3
TGTGCCATCGGCGACACCGACTTCGAGCAGTTCTTC
CAIGDTDFEQFF
>TRBJ2-7|-|many|TRBV5-1
TGCGCCAGCAGCTTGGGGGTTTCCGAGCAGTACTTC
CASSLGVSEQYF
>TRBJ2-3|-|many|TRBV20-1
TGCAGTGCTAGAGATTGGAGGCTAGTTGCGACAGATACGCAGTATTTT
CSARDWRLVATDTQYF
>TRBJ2-3|-|many|TRBV10-3
TGTGCCATCAGGCAGGGCCCGCTCCCCACAGATACGCAGTATTTT
CAIRQGPLPTDTQYF
>TRBJ1-2|-|few|TRBV2
TGTGCCAGCCGCGGGGAAGTTTACTATGGCTACACCTTC
CASRGEVYYGYTF
>TRBJ2-1|TRBD2|many|TRBV10-3
TGTGCCATCAGTGAGTATAGCAGCGGGAGGGCCAGGGAGCAGTTCTTC
CAISEYSSGRAREQFF
>TRBJ2-1|-|many|TRBV7-2
TGTGCCAGCAGCCCCGGACTGCACTCCTACAATGAGCAGTTCTTC
CASSPGLHSYNEQFF
>TRBJ2-1|TRBD1|many|TRBV5-1
TGCGCCAGCAGTCCCAACACCAACAGGGGAAATGAGCAGTTCTTC
CASSPNTNRGNEQFF
>TRBJ2-3|TRBD1|many|TRBV6-4
TGTGCCAGCAGTGACTCGACAGGGGCCACAGATACGCAGTATTTT
CASSDSTGATDTQYF
>TRBJ1-2|-|-|TRBV29-1
TGCAGCGTGGGAGGGACAACCGACCTATATGGCTACACCTTC
CSVGGTTDLYGYTF
>TRBJ2-5|-|many|TRBV20-1
TGCAGTGCTAGAGATCCCCGCCTTCGTGAGACCCAGTACTTC
CSARDPRLRETQYF
>TRBJ1-4|-|-|TRBV5-1
TGCGCCAGCAGCCCGGGGGTCCTGTCCACTAATGAAAAACTGTTTTTT
CASSPGVLSTNEKLFF
>TRBJ2-1|-|many|TRBV5-1
TGCGCCAGCAGCTTGGGCCAGGGAATTCTCAATGAGCAGTTCTTC
CASSLGQGILNEQFF
>TRBJ2-2|-|many|TRBV7-9
TGTGCCAGCAGCCTGGACCTGAACACCGGGGAGCTGTTTTTT
CASSLDLNTGELFF
>TRBJ2-7|-|many|TRBV3-1
TGTGCCAGCAGCCAATCGTCCCCCCTGGGCGAGCAGTACTTC
CASSQSSPLGEQYF
>TRBJ2-1|-|many|TRBV10-3
TGTGCCATCAGTGCAAGTCCGAGGGGTGAGCAGTTCTTC
CAISASPRGEQFF
>TRBJ2-7|TRBD1|many|TRBV20-1
TGCAGTGCTAGAAGGGACAGAAACTACGAGCAGTACTTC
CSARRDRNYEQYF
>TRBJ1-4|-|many|TRBV9
TGTGCCAGCAGCCCTGCAATGGGTGGAGAAAAACTGTTTTTT
CASSPAMGGEKLFF
>TRBJ1-4|-|many|TRBV5-1
TGCGCCAGCAGCAACCATAACGAAAAACTGTTTTTT
CASSNHNEKLFF
>TRBJ1-2|-|many|TRBV14
TGTGCCAGCAGCCGGCTCGACAGGCCCATTGGCTACACCTTC
CASSRLDRPIGYTF
>TRBJ2-5|-|many|TRBV28
TGTGCCAGCAGGAAAGGGGGTACGGAAGAGACCCAGTACTTC
CASRKGGTEETQYF
>TRBJ2-6|TRBD1|few|TRBV18
TGTGCCAGCTCACCTCTTACAACTAACAGGGGCTCTGGGGCCAACGTCCTGACTTTC
CASSPLTTNRGSGANVLTF
>TRBJ1-2|TRBD1|-|TRBV5-4
TGTGCCAGCAGCTCCAACAGGGGAGGAGTACAAGGCTACACCTTC
CASSSNRGGVQGYTF
>TRBJ1-6|-|many|TRBV27
TGTGCCAGCAGTAGCGGCTATAATTCACCCCTCAACTTT
CASSSGYNSPLNF
>TRBJ2-1|-|many|TRBV24-1
TGTGCCACCAGTGACCCCGGACCAGGCGTCCCGTTCTTC
CATSDPGPGVPFF
>TRBJ2-4|TRBD2|many|TRBV7-2
TGTGCCAGCAGCCAGGGACTAGCGGGAGGCGGGGCCAAAAACATTCAGTACTTC
CASSQGLAGGGAKNIQYF
>TRBJ1-1|-|many|TRBV20-1
TGCAGTGCTTTAACAGCCACTGAAGCTTTCTTT
CSALTATEAFF
>TRBJ1-2|-|many|TRBV12-3/TRBV12-4
TGTGCCAGCAGAGGGGGTAAAGGCTACACCTTC
CASRGGKGYTF
>TRBJ2-7|-|many|TRBV5-1
TGCGCCAGCAGCTTGAGACAGAACTACGAGCAGTACTTC
CASSLRQNYEQYF